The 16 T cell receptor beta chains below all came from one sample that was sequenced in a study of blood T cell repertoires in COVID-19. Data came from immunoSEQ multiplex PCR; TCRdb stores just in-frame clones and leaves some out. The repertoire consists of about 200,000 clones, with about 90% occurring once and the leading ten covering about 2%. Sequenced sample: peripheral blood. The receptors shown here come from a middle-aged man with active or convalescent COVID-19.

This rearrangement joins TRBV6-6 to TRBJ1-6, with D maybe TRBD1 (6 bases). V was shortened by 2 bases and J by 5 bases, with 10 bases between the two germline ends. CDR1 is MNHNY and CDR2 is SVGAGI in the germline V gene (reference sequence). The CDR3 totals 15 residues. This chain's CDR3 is CASSYLSGDNSPLHF. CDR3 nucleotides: TGTGCCAGCAGTTACCTGTCAGGGGATAATTCACCCCTCCACTTT.

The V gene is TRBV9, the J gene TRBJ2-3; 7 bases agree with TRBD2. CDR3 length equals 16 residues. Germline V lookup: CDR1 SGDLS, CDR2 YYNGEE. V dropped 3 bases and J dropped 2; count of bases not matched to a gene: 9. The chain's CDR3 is CASSAPGTTLTDTQYF. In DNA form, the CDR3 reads TGTGCCAGCAGCGCCCCCGGGACTACACTCACAGATACGCAGTATTTT.

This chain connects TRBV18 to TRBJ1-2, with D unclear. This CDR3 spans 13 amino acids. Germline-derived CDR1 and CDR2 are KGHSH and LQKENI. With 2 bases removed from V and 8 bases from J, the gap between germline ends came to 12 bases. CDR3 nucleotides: TGTGCCAGCTCACCAGGCCAGGATGGAGGCTACACCTTC. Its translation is CASSPGQDGGYTF.

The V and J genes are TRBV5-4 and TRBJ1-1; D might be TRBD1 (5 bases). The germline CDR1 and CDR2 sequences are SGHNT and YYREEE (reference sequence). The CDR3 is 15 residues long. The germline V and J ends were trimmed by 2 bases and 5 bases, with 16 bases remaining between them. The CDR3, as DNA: TGTGCCAGCAGCTTAAAGGTCTTGCGGGGGACTGAAGCTTTCTTT. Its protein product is CASSLKVLRGTEAFF.

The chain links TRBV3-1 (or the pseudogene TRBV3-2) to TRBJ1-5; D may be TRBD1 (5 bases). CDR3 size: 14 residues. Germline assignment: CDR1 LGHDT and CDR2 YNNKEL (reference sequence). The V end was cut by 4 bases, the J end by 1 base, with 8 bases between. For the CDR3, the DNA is TGTGCCAGCAGCCTTGACAGAAGCAATCAGCCCCAGCATTTT. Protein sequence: CASSLDRSNQPQHF.

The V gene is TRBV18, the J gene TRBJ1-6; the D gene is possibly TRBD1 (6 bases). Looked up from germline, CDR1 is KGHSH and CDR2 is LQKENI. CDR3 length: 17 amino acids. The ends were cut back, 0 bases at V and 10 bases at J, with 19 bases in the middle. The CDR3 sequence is CASSPPSGGAGRSPLHF. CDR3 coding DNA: TGTGCCAGCTCACCACCGTCGGGGGGGGCTGGACGGTCACCCCTCCACTTT.

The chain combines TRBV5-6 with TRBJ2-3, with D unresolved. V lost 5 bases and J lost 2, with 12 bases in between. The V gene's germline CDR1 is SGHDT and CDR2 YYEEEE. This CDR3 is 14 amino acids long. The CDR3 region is CASSPRITTDTQYF. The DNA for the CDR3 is TGTGCCAGCAGTCCTAGAATCACCACAGATACGCAGTATTTT.

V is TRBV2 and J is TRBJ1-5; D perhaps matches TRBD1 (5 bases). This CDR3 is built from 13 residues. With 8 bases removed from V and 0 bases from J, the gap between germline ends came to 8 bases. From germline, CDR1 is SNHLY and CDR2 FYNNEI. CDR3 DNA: TGTGCCAGCGAACAGGATAGCAATCAGCCCCAGCATTTT. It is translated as CASEQDSNQPQHF. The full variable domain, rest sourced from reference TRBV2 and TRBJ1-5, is EPEVTQTPSHQVTQMGQEVILRCVPISNHLYFYWYRQILGQKVEFLVSFYNNEISEKSEIFDDQFSVERPDGSNFTLKIRSTKLEDSAMYFCASEQDSNQPQHFGDGTRLSIL.

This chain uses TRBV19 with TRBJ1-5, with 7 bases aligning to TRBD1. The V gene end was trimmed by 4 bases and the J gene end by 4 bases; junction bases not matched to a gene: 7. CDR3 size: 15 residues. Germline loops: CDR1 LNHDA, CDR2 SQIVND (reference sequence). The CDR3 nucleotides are TGTGCCAGTAGTAGTTCGGGACAGTTGAATCAGCCCCAGCATTTT. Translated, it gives CASSSSGQLNQPQHF.

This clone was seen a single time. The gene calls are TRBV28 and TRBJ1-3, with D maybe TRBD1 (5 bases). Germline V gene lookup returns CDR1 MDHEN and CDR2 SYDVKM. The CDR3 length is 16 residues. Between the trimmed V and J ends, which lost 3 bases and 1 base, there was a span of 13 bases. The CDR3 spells CASSLAGGVSGNTIYF. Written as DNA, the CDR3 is TGTGCCAGCAGTTTGGCCGGGGGAGTTTCTGGAAACACCATATATTTT. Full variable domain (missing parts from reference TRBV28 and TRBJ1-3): DVKVTQSSRYLVKRTGEKVFLECVQDMDHENMFWYRQDPGLGLRLIYFSYDVKMKEKGDIPEGYSVSREKKERFSLILESASTNQTSMYLCASSLAGGVSGNTIYFGEGSWLTVV.

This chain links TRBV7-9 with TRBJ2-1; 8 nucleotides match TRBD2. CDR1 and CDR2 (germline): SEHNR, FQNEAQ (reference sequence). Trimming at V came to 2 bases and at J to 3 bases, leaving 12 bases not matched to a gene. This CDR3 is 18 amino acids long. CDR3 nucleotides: TGTGCCAGCAGCTTAAATGTCCGGGGGGGCCCGATCTACAATGAGCAGTTCTTC. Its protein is CASSLNVRGGPIYNEQFF.

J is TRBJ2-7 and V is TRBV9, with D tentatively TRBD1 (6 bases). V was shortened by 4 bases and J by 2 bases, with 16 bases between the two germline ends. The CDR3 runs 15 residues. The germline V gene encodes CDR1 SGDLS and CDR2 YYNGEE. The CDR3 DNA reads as TGTGCCAGCAGCCTACGACAGGTGGATACCTACGAGCAGTACTTC. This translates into CASSLRQVDTYEQYF.

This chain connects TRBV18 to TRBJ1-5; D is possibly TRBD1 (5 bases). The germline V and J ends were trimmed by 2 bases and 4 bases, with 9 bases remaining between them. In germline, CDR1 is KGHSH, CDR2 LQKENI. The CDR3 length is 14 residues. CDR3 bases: TGTGCCAGCTCACCAGACGGGGGTAATCAGCCCCAGCATTTT. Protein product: CASSPDGGNQPQHF.

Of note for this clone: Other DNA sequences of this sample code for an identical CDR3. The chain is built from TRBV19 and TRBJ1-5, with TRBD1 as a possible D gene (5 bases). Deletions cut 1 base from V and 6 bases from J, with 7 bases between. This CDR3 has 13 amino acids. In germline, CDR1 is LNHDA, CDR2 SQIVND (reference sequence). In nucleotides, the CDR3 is TGTGCCAGTAGTATAGGGGGCGGTCAGCCCCAGCATTTT. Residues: CASSIGGGQPQHF.

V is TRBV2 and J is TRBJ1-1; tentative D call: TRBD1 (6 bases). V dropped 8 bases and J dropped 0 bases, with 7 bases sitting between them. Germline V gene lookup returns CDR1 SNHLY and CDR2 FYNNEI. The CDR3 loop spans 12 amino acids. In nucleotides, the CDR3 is TGTGCCAGCTACAGGGTGAACACTGAAGCTTTCTTT. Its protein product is CASYRVNTEAFF.

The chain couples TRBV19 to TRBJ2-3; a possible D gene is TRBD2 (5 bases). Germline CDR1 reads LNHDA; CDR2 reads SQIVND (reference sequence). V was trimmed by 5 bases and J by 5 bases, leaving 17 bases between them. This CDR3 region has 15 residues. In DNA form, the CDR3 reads TGTGCCAGTAGTCGCGGTGGCGTCCGGGGAGATACGCAGTATTTT. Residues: CASSRGGVRGDTQYF.